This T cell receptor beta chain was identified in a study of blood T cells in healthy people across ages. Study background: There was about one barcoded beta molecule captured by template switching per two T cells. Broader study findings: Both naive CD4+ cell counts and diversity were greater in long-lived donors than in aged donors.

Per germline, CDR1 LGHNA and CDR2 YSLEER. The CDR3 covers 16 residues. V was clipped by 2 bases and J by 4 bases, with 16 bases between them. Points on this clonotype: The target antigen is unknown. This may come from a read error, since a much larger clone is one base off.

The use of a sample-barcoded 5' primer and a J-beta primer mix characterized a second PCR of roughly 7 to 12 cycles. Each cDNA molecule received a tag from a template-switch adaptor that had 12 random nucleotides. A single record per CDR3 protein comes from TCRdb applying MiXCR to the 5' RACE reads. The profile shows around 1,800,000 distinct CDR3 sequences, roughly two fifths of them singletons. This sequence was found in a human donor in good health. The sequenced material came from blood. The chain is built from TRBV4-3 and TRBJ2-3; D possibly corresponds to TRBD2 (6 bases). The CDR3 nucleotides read TGCGCCAGCAGCCAATTAGTGGCTAGCGATGCAGATACGCAGTATTTT. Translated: CASSQLVASDADTQYF.